These 5 T cell receptor beta chains were sequenced from one sample in a study of T-cell memory formation after mild COVID-19. TCRdb passed the 5' RACE reads through MiXCR, listing each CDR3 protein once. The data contain under 40,000 distinct CDR3 sequences, about 6.7% of them singletons. Input material: PBMCs or a T cell subset sorted from them (not recorded which). The receptor set was obtained from an adult who had mild COVID-19 (a few samples of this study predate the infection). Cell type and time point are not known.

This clonotype has ten or more counts. This chain uses TRBV3-1 with TRBJ2-5, with D possibly TRBD2 on 6 matching bases. This CDR3 contains 14 residues. V lost 2 bases and J 4 bases, leaving 11 bases between the germline ends. Per germline, CDR1 LGHDT and CDR2 YNNKEL (reference sequence). CDR3 in amino acids: CASSQRGTGETQYF. The CDR3 region has the DNA TGTGCCAGCAGCCAACGCGGGACCGGAGAGACCCAGTACTTC.

This clonotype was detected many times. The J gene is TRBJ2-1, the V gene TRBV18; 9 nucleotides line up with TRBD2. Trimming took 3 bases from V and 6 from J; bases not matched to a gene: 6. The CDR3 is 15 residues long. Germline CDR1 is KGHSH and CDR2 is LQKENI. The CDR3 coding sequence is TGTGCCAGCTCACCCGGCGGGAGGGCCATCAATGAGCAGTTCTTC. Its translation: CASSPGGRAINEQFF.

The sample holds many counts of this clonotype. V and J are TRBV5-1 and TRBJ2-7; 7 nucleotides agree with TRBD1. CDR1 is SGHRS, CDR2 YFSETQ, per germline. The CDR3 length is 15 residues. V trimming: 7 bases; J trimming: 0 bases; junction bases outside the gene matches: 10. The CDR3 DNA reads as TGCGCCAGCCGGCCCGGGACAGCTTCCTCCTACGAGCAGTACTTC. Translated: CASRPGTASSYEQYF.

This clonotype appeared many times. This sequence joins TRBV4-2 and TRBJ1-1; D is unclear. The length of the CDR3 is 14 residues. Looked up from germline, CDR1 is LGHNA and CDR2 is YNFKEQ. Trimming stripped 0 bases from V and 1 base from J, with 6 bases between. The CDR3, as DNA: TGTGCCAGCAGCCAAGATGAGGGGAACACTGAAGCTTTCTTT. It yields the protein CASSQDEGNTEAFF.

This clonotype has a count of ten or more. The rearrangement joins TRBV5-1 to TRBJ2-3; no definite D call. The CDR3 sequence is 14 residues long. V was trimmed by 0 bases and J by 6 bases, leaving 11 bases between them. Germline V CDR1 and CDR2: SGHRS, YFSETQ. The CDR3 nucleotides are TGCGCCAGCAGCTTGGCGGGTCAGGTTGATACGCAGTATTTT. Its protein product is CASSLAGQVDTQYF.